Below, one TCR beta chain is given with its context. As yet, its antigen is unknown. The record originates from a study of beta chain features in type 1 diabetes. The CDR3 consists of 13 residues. With V trimmed by 2 bases and J by 10 bases, 5 bases remained unmatched. Germline V gives CDR1 MNHEY, CDR2 SMNVEV (reference sequence). Expressed TCRB transcripts were sequenced because the entire RNA isolate underwent reverse transcription. Libraries were prepared by immunoSEQ multiplex PCR; TCRdb keeps only in-frame clonotypes and omits some of them. Of about 150,000 clones listed, about a tenth are singletons. Based on CD45RO/CCR7/CD25/CD127/CD95/CD27, CD4+ regulatory, stem cell-like memory, naive and central memory cells were sorted. Findings and caveats of the study: Shortening that was moderate but significant affected the TCRB CDR3s of Type 1 diabetes patients in all four CD4+ subsets.

The J gene is TRBJ1-5, the V gene TRBV27; 7 bases map to TRBD1. Sequencing was performed on central memory CD4+ T cells from blood. The sequence came from a man aged 25-40 years with type 1 diabetes. The CDR3 is CASSLTGVKPQHF. The CDR3 nucleotides are TGTGCCAGCAGTTTAACAGGGGTTAAACCCCAGCATTTT.